These T cell receptor beta chains were read from a single sample in a study of siplizumab effects on memory and regulatory T cells. Repertoires were generated with immunoSEQ multiplex PCR, while TCRdb's copy carries only in-frame clones and drops some. The repertoire holds over 50,000 clones, with less than 90% as singletons. Material for sequencing was memory CD4+ T cells sorted from blood. All receptors derive from a human donor in good health. CDR3s include the opening cysteine and the closing phenylalanine or tryptophan. The D gene is left open where the match is weak. Rows give clone size only sometimes, using once, few, many, or a class for an expanded clone.

V gene: TRBV4-1
clone size: NA
J gene: TRBJ1-1
D gene: NA
CDR3 length: 15
CDR3 DNA: TGCGCCAGCAGCCAACACCCGACAGTGAACACTGAAGCTTTCTTT
CDR3 protein: CASSQHPTVNTEAFF

V gene: TRBV19
clone size: NA
J gene: TRBJ2-1
D gene: TRBD1
CDR3 length: 16
CDR3 DNA: TGTGCCTCCTTAGGATGGGGGACAGGAGGCTACAATGAGCAGTTCTTC
CDR3 protein: CASLGWGTGGYNEQFF

V gene: TRBV7-2
clone size: NA
J gene: TRBJ2-1
D gene: NA
CDR3 length: 17
CDR3 DNA: TGTGCCAGCAGCACAGGGGTTCTAGCGGGCTCCTACAATGAGCAGTTCTTC
CDR3 protein: CASSTGVLAGSYNEQFF

V gene: TRBV7-6
clone size: few
J gene: TRBJ2-5
D gene: TRBD1
CDR3 length: 16
CDR3 DNA: TGTGCCAGCAGCCCACCGCCCCGGACAGGGCAAGAGACCCAGTACTTC
CDR3 protein: CASSPPPRTGQETQYF

V gene: TRBV6-5
clone size: NA
J gene: TRBJ2-7
D gene: TRBD2
CDR3 length: 15
CDR3 DNA: TGTGCCAGCAGTTGGCCCGTGACTAGCGGCTACGAGCAGTACTTC
CDR3 protein: CASSWPVTSGYEQYF

V gene: TRBV29-1
clone size: NA
J gene: TRBJ2-7
D gene: NA
CDR3 length: 13
CDR3 DNA: TGCAGCGTGGTCGGACAGAGCCAGGGCGAGCAGTACTTC
CDR3 protein: CSVVGQSQGEQYF

V gene: TRBV6-5
clone size: once
J gene: TRBJ1-1
D gene: NA
CDR3 length: 13
CDR3 DNA: TGTGCCAGCAGTCGACAGGTGGGTACTGAAGCTTTCTTT
CDR3 protein: CASSRQVGTEAFF

V gene: TRBV5-4
clone size: NA
J gene: TRBJ2-7
D gene: TRBD2
CDR3 length: 13
CDR3 DNA: TGTGCCGGGGGACTAGCGGGAACCTACGAGCAGTACTTC
CDR3 protein: CAGGLAGTYEQYF

V gene: TRBV9
clone size: NA
J gene: TRBJ2-7
D gene: TRBD1
CDR3 length: 15
CDR3 DNA: TGTGCCAGCAGCGTAGCATGGGACAGGCCCTACGAGCAGTACTTC
CDR3 protein: CASSVAWDRPYEQYF

V gene: TRBV4-1
clone size: NA
J gene: TRBJ1-5
D gene: TRBD1
CDR3 length: 15
CDR3 DNA: TGCGCCAGCAGCCAAGGGACAGGGGGCTTATTGAGCCAGCATTTT
CDR3 protein: CASSQGTGGLLSQHF

V gene: TRBV19
clone size: NA
J gene: TRBJ1-5
D gene: NA
CDR3 length: 15
CDR3 DNA: TGTGCCAGCTCCGGGCCACCATTTAGGAATCAGCCCCAGCATTTT
CDR3 protein: CASSGPPFRNQPQHF

V gene: TRBV2
clone size: NA
J gene: TRBJ1-3
D gene: NA
CDR3 length: 13
CDR3 DNA: TGTGCCAGCGGCAGGGATATCGGAAACACCATATATTTT
CDR3 protein: CASGRDIGNTIYF

V gene: TRBV6-6
clone size: NA
J gene: TRBJ1-3
D gene: NA
CDR3 length: 15
CDR3 DNA: TGTGCCAGCAAGGGCCTTCGTAGCTCTGGAAACACCATATATTTT
CDR3 protein: CASKGLRSSGNTIYF

V gene: TRBV7-8
clone size: few
J gene: TRBJ2-6
D gene: NA
CDR3 length: 17
CDR3 DNA: TGTGCCAGCAGCTTAGGGACGGCTGGCTCTGGGGCCAACGTCCTGACTTTC
CDR3 protein: CASSLGTAGSGANVLTF

V gene: TRBV10-3
clone size: NA
J gene: TRBJ1-2
D gene: NA
CDR3 length: 13
CDR3 DNA: TGTGCCATCAGTGAGGGGGGGGGAAGTGGCTACACCTTC
CDR3 protein: CAISEGGGSGYTF

V gene: TRBV5-1
clone size: NA
J gene: TRBJ2-3
D gene: NA
CDR3 length: 14
CDR3 DNA: TGCGCCAGCAGCGGGCGGACCTTCCCAGATACGCAGTATTTT
CDR3 protein: CASSGRTFPDTQYF

V gene: TRBV16
clone size: NA
J gene: TRBJ2-3
D gene: TRBD2
CDR3 length: 17
CDR3 DNA: TGTGCCAGCAGCCCCCGAAGTAGCGGGAGGGCCTCGGATACGCAGTATTTT
CDR3 protein: CASSPRSSGRASDTQYF

V gene: TRBV18
clone size: NA
J gene: TRBJ1-4
D gene: NA
CDR3 length: 16
CDR3 DNA: TGTGCCAGCTCACCACCCTCGACGGAGCCTAATGAAAAACTGTTTTTT
CDR3 protein: CASSPPSTEPNEKLFF

V gene: TRBV5-1
clone size: once
J gene: TRBJ2-7
D gene: NA
CDR3 length: 16
CDR3 DNA: TGCGCCAGCAGCCCCCAGGGCGGGGCGACTCCCTACGAGCAGTACTTC
CDR3 protein: CASSPQGGATPYEQYF

V gene: TRBV6-1
clone size: NA
J gene: TRBJ1-4
D gene: NA
CDR3 length: 14
CDR3 DNA: TGTGCCAGCAATCGACTTTCAACTAATGAAAAACTGTTTTTT
CDR3 protein: CASNRLSTNEKLFF

V gene: TRBV18
clone size: NA
J gene: TRBJ2-5
D gene: TRBD1
CDR3 length: 16
CDR3 DNA: TGTGCCAGCTCAGCCACAGGGGGAGAGGGAAAAGAGACCCAGTACTTC
CDR3 protein: CASSATGGEGKETQYF

V gene: TRBV9
clone size: NA
J gene: TRBJ2-3
D gene: TRBD2
CDR3 length: 17
CDR3 DNA: TGTGCCAGCAGCGTAGGGGGACTAGCGGGGTTCACAGATACGCAGTATTTT
CDR3 protein: CASSVGGLAGFTDTQYF

V gene: TRBV7-6
clone size: NA
J gene: TRBJ2-1
D gene: TRBD2
CDR3 length: 16
CDR3 DNA: TGTGCCAGCAGCTTAGAGGGCGGGAGCTCCTACAATGAGCAGTTCTTC
CDR3 protein: CASSLEGGSSYNEQFF

V gene: TRBV14
clone size: NA
J gene: TRBJ1-3
D gene: NA
CDR3 length: 15
CDR3 DNA: TGTGCCAGCAGCCAAGTCTGGGGCTCTGGAAACACCATATATTTT
CDR3 protein: CASSQVWGSGNTIYF

V gene: TRBV11-3
clone size: NA
J gene: TRBJ2-2
D gene: NA
CDR3 length: 15
CDR3 DNA: TGTGCCAGCAGCTTAGCAGACGCGAACACCGGGGAGCTGTTTTTT
CDR3 protein: CASSLADANTGELFF

V gene: TRBV6-5
clone size: NA
J gene: TRBJ1-1
D gene: NA
CDR3 length: 14
CDR3 DNA: TGTGCCAGCAGTTACTCAAGAGGGAACACTGAAGCTTTCTTT
CDR3 protein: CASSYSRGNTEAFF